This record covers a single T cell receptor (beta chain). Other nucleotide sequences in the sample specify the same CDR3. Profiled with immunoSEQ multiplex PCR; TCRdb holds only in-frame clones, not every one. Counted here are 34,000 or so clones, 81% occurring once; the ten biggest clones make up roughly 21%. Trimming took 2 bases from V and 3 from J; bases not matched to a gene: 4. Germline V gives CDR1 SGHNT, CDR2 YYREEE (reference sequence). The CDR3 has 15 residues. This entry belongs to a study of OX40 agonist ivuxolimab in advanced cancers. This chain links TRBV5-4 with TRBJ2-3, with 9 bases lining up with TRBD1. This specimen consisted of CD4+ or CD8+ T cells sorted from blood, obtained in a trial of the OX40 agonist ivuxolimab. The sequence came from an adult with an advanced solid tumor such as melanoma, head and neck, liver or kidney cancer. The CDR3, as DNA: TGTGCCAGCAGCTTACAGGGGGCCGGGACAGATACGCAGTATTTT. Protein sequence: CASSLQGAGTDTQYF.